Listed here are 13 T cell receptor beta chains from one sample, sequenced in a study of siplizumab effects on memory and regulatory T cells. The assay was immunoSEQ multiplex PCR, and TCRdb's table has in-frame clones only and misses some. Of more than 85,000 clones listed, 90% to 95% are singletons. Material: CD4+ T cells sorted from blood. The receptors here all came from a human donor in good health.

V and J are TRBV28 and TRBJ2-5; TRBD1 agrees at 7 bases. Germline lookup yields CDR1 MDHEN and CDR2 SYDVKM. There are 12 residues in the CDR3. Losses at the gene ends were 5 bases for V and 13 bases for J; bases not matched to a gene: 10. The CDR3 DNA follows: TGTGCCAGCAGTGAGAGGGGGCACCCCCCGTACTTC. Residues: CASSERGHPPYF.

The gene calls are TRBV19 and TRBJ2-2; D call uncertain. From germline, CDR1 is LNHDA and CDR2 SQIVND (reference sequence). V was shortened by 4 bases and J by 6 bases, with 3 bases between the two germline ends. This CDR3 spans 11 amino acids. The CDR3 DNA reads TGTGCCAGTAGTAGTCCCGGGGAGCTGTTTTTT. Its translation is CASSSPGELFF.

The chain employs TRBV7-9 and TRBJ2-7; 14 nucleotides match TRBD2. Trimming took 5 bases from V and 4 from J; bases not matched to a gene: 7. The CDR3 sequence is 16 residues long. Germline-derived CDR1 and CDR2 are SEHNR and FQNEAQ (reference sequence). The CDR3 region has the DNA TGTGCCAGCAGCCCGAAGGGACTAGCGGGAGTGTACGAGCAGTACTTC. Residues: CASSPKGLAGVYEQYF.

Comment on this clone: This sample also contains other DNA sequences that code for the same CDR3. The chain links TRBV9 to TRBJ2-2, with no clear D. Trimming took 5 bases from V and 0 from J, leaving 17 bases between them. CDR1 is SGDLS, CDR2 YYNGEE, per germline. CDR3 length: 17 amino acids. This chain's CDR3 is CASSARTATSNTGELFF. The CDR3 DNA reads TGTGCCAGCAGTGCCCGGACGGCGACCTCGAACACCGGGGAGCTGTTTTTT.

This chain uses TRBV19 with TRBJ2-5; 13 nucleotides line up with TRBD2. This CDR3 has 17 residues. Germline V CDR1 and CDR2: LNHDA, SQIVND (reference sequence). Unmatched junction bases numbered 6, after V lost 1 base and J lost 4 bases. The CDR3 DNA sequence: TGTGCCAGTAGTATAGGGGGACTAGCGGGAAGAGGAGAGACCCAGTACTTC. Protein: CASSIGGLAGRGETQYF.

The chain links TRBV2 to TRBJ2-2; D call uncertain. Trimming pared 7 bases from V and 3 bases from J, leaving 9 bases between. Germline V gene data show CDR1 as SNHLY and CDR2 as FYNNEI. There are 13 residues in the CDR3. This CDR3 is CASNSDYTGELFF. The CDR3 region has the DNA TGTGCCAGCAATTCTGACTACACCGGGGAGCTGTTTTTT.

V usage is TRBV14 and J usage is TRBJ1-2; unclear D gene. Germline V CDR1 and CDR2: SGHDN, FVKESK. Deletions cut 6 bases from V and 3 bases from J, with 11 bases between. This CDR3 spans 13 amino acids. This CDR3 reads CASSTYLDYGYTF. In nucleotides, the CDR3 is TGTGCCAGCAGTACTTACCTGGACTATGGCTACACCTTC.

The chain couples TRBV7-2 to TRBJ2-7; D not certain. V lost 2 bases to trimming and J lost 2 bases, with 13 bases between them. This CDR3 spans 15 amino acids. Germline assignment: CDR1 SGHTA and CDR2 FQGNSA. The CDR3 region is CASSLMGQVTYEQYF. As DNA, the CDR3 is TGTGCCAGCAGCTTAATGGGTCAGGTTACCTACGAGCAGTACTTC.

This clone appeared a single time. The chain joins TRBV19 to TRBJ2-2, with 8 bases fitting TRBD1. With 2 bases clipped from V and 7 bases from J, the junction kept 12 bases outside the gene matches. Germline V gives CDR1 LNHDA, CDR2 SQIVND (reference sequence). The CDR3 is 17 residues long. The CDR3 sequence is CASSIPWGQGAGGELFF. The CDR3 DNA sequence: TGTGCCAGTAGTATACCCTGGGGGCAGGGGGCCGGCGGGGAGCTGTTTTTT.

The chain couples TRBV27 to TRBJ2-6, with TRBD1 as a possible D gene (6 bases). Germline lookup yields CDR1 MNHEY and CDR2 SMNVEV (reference sequence). The CDR3 consists of 18 residues. The germline V and J ends were trimmed by 4 bases and 0 bases, with 16 bases remaining between them. In nucleotides, the CDR3 is TGTGCCAGCAGTTCTTTGACAGGTTACAACTCTGGGGCCAACGTCCTGACTTTC. Translating it yields CASSSLTGYNSGANVLTF.

V is TRBV11-2 and J is TRBJ2-6; no definite D call. Between the trimmed V and J ends, which lost 6 bases and 8 bases, there was a span of 8 bases. Per the germline V gene, CDR1 is SGHAT and CDR2 is FQNNGV. This CDR3 has 12 residues. The CDR3 DNA reads TGTGCCAGCAGTTATGAAACCAACGTCCTGACTTTC. Its translation: CASSYETNVLTF.

This chain links TRBV27 with TRBJ1-2, with D possibly being TRBD1 (5 bases). From germline, CDR1 is MNHEY and CDR2 SMNVEV (reference sequence). The CDR3 is made up of 19 amino acids. V lost 4 bases and J 1 base, leaving 25 bases between the germline ends. CDR3 bases: TGTGCCAGCAGTTCTTCCCGGCGGGACGCTTCCTTAATTAACTATGGCTACACCTTC. Translated, it gives CASSSSRRDASLINYGYTF.

CDR3 amino acids: CASSPPDGLYGYTF. The CDR3 DNA reads TGTGCCAGCTCACCCCCGGACGGTCTCTATGGCTACACCTTC. The chain has TRBV18 and TRBJ1-2; D ambiguous. CDR3 size: 14 residues. The V gene lost 3 bases and the J gene lost 4 bases, with 12 bases spanning the gap. Germline values: CDR1 KGHSH, CDR2 LQKENI.